Listed here are 32 T cell receptor beta chains from one sample, sequenced in a study of blood T cells in healthy people across ages. Together with a sample-barcoded 5' primer, a J-beta primer mix was included in a second PCR lasting roughly 6 to 12 cycles. MiXCR was run by TCRdb on the 5' RACE reads, yielding one entry per CDR3 protein. Seen here are 780,000 or so distinct CDR3 sequences, approximately 55% observed once, and the top ten hold 41%. Input material: blood. These TCRs come from a man aged 80 or over in good health.

The chain has TRBV5-5 and TRBJ1-1, with TRBD1 matching 7 bases. The CDR3 runs 13 residues. V was pared by 1 base and J by 8 bases, with 5 bases of the junction left unmatched. Germline V gives CDR1 SGHKS, CDR2 YYEKEE (reference sequence). The CDR3 DNA reads as TGTGCCAGCAGCTTGCCGCAGGGGGTCGAAGCTTTCTTT. This translates into CASSLPQGVEAFF.

About this clonotype: At one end the junction does not follow the germline gene, possibly because of a read error. The chain joins TRBV14 to TRBJ2-7; possible D gene TRBD1, 6 bases. Germline V gene lookup returns CDR1 SGHDN and CDR2 FVKESK. This CDR3 has 14 amino acids. In DNA, the CDR3 is TGTGTCAGCAACCTCACAGGGTTTCTCTACGAGCAGTACTTC. Residues: CVSNLTGFLYEQYF. Variable domain in full (rest from reference TRBV14 and TRBJ2-7): EAGVTQFPSHSVIEKGQTVTLRCDPISGHDNLYWYRRVMGKEIKFLLHFVKESKQDESGMPNNRFLAERTGGTYSTLKVQPAELEDSGVYFCVSNLTGFLYEQYFGPGTRLTVT.

The chain recombines TRBV3-1 with TRBJ2-7; D unclear. Trimming pared 0 bases from V and 4 bases from J, leaving 4 bases between. The germline CDR1 and CDR2 sequences are LGHDT and YNNKEL (reference sequence). The CDR3 contains 12 residues. CDR3 loop: CASSQDRYEQYF. The CDR3 nucleotides read TGTGCCAGCAGCCAAGATCGGTACGAGCAGTACTTC.

V is TRBV12-3 or TRBV12-4 and J is TRBJ1-4; D perhaps matches TRBD1 (6 bases). V was cut by 5 bases and J by 15 bases, with 16 bases left in between. The CDR3 totals 12 residues. The CDR3 sequence: CASSITGHRLFF. CDR3 bases: TGTGCCAGCAGTATCACGGGACATAGATTGTTTTTT.

V and J are TRBV29-1 and TRBJ2-1, with a tentative D call TRBD2 (5 bases). V lost 7 bases to trimming and J lost 2 bases, with 12 bases between them. Germline lookup yields CDR1 SQVTM and CDR2 ANQGSEA. The CDR3 consists of 13 residues. As DNA, the CDR3 is TGCAGCGCCTCTAGCCGCCCCTACAATGAGCAGTTCTTC. Translating it yields CSASSRPYNEQFF.

The table lists this clonotype with a few counts. The chain couples TRBV5-1 to TRBJ2-7; TRBD2 agrees at 10 bases. There are 14 residues in the CDR3. Germline assignment: CDR1 SGHRS and CDR2 YFSETQ. Trimming cost V 4 bases and J 2 bases; bases outside gene matches: 3. CDR3 DNA: TGCGCCAGCAGCGGGGGGACTAGCGCCTACGAGCAGTACTTC. Amino acid sequence: CASSGGTSAYEQYF.

The J gene is TRBJ2-6, the V gene TRBV4-2, with D possibly matching TRBD2 (7 bases). The CDR3 contains 16 residues. V was pared by 0 bases and J by 6 bases, with 12 bases between. The germline V gene encodes CDR1 LGHNA and CDR2 YNFKEQ. The CDR3 here is CASSQDLRGAANVLTF. The CDR3 bases are TGTGCCAGCAGCCAAGATCTTCGGGGGGCGGCCAACGTCCTGACTTTC.

The gene calls are TRBV4-3 and TRBJ2-6; D gene uncertain. Germline V gene sequence: CDR1 LGHNA, CDR2 YSLEER. V lost 0 bases to trimming and J lost 2 bases, with 11 bases between them. The CDR3 consists of 17 residues. As DNA, the CDR3 is TGCGCCAGCAGCCAAGATAGTAGGACCCCTGGGGCCAACGTCCTGACTTTC. Translated: CASSQDSRTPGANVLTF.

V usage is TRBV27 and J usage is TRBJ2-7; 10 bases are shared with TRBD2. There are 14 residues in the CDR3. CDR1 MNHEY and CDR2 SMNVEV come from the germline V gene (reference sequence). The V and J ends lost 2 bases and 6 bases, in that order; junction bases with no gene match: 4. DNA for the CDR3: TGTGCCAGCAGTTTAAAACTAGCGGGATTCGAGCAGTACTTC. Protein sequence: CASSLKLAGFEQYF.

The chain links TRBV28 to TRBJ1-2; 9 bases are a match to TRBD1. The V gene end was trimmed by 6 bases and the J gene end by 6 bases; junction bases not matched to a gene: 8. Germline values: CDR1 MDHEN, CDR2 SYDVKM. This CDR3 is 14 amino acids long. For the CDR3, the DNA is TGTGCCAGCAGCCTTGTCCGGGACAGGGATGGCTACACCTTC. Translating it yields CASSLVRDRDGYTF.

V usage is TRBV20-1 and J usage is TRBJ2-1; no clear D gene. The CDR3 totals 13 residues. Germline loops: CDR1 DFQATT, CDR2 SNEGSKA (reference sequence). V shed 3 bases and J shed 9 bases, with 15 bases lying between them. CDR3 DNA: TGCAGTGCTAGTCCAGACTCCCGCGGTGAGCAGTTCTTC. This translates into CSASPDSRGEQFF.

The gene calls are TRBV6-1 and TRBJ1-1; D possibly corresponds to TRBD1 (5 bases). Trimming pared 3 bases from V and 1 base from J, leaving 9 bases between. Germline V gene data show CDR1 as MNHNS and CDR2 as SASEGT. The CDR3 spans 14 residues. The CDR3 region is CASSDGRANTEAFF. CDR3 DNA sequence: TGTGCCAGCAGTGATGGCAGGGCGAACACTGAAGCTTTCTTT.

The chain is built from TRBV20-1 and TRBJ1-2; no firm D call. Looked up from germline, CDR1 is DFQATT and CDR2 is SNEGSKA (reference sequence). With 6 bases removed from V and 3 bases from J, the gap between germline ends came to 17 bases. CDR3 length equals 14 residues. This CDR3 reads CSAPGWEPHYGYTF. The CDR3 bases are TGCAGTGCCCCCGGTTGGGAGCCCCACTATGGCTACACCTTC.

V gene TRBV20-1 combines with J gene TRBJ2-7; weak D call: TRBD1 (6 bases). Germline lookup yields CDR1 DFQATT and CDR2 SNEGSKA (reference sequence). V lost 5 bases to trimming and J lost 8 bases, with 13 bases between them. This CDR3 is built from 11 residues. The CDR3 region is CSAGQPGQQYF. Written as DNA, the CDR3 is TGCAGTGCTGGACAGCCAGGACAGCAGTACTTC.

DNA for the CDR3: TGTGCCAGCAGTTTATCGGGGGTGGGGCATAATTCACCCCTCCACTTT. Encoded protein: CASSLSGVGHNSPLHF. The chain uses TRBV27 and TRBJ1-6; possibly TRBD1 for D (5 bases). This CDR3 is built from 16 residues. CDR1 and CDR2 (germline): MNHEY, SMNVEV (reference sequence). V was cut by 0 bases and J by 5 bases, with 11 bases left in between.

The rearrangement joins TRBV29-1 to TRBJ1-4; tentatively, D is TRBD1 (5 bases). The CDR3 runs to 13 residues. V lost 6 bases and J 5 bases, leaving 13 bases between the germline ends. CDR1 and CDR2 from the germline V gene are SQVTM and ANQGSEA. The CDR3 loop is CSVRGVGNEKLFF. The CDR3 nucleotides are TGCAGCGTCCGGGGGGTAGGGAATGAAAAACTGTTTTTT.

V usage is TRBV2 and J usage is TRBJ2-7; TRBD1 matches at 8 bases. The V and J ends lost 8 bases and 0 bases, in that order; junction bases with no gene match: 9. Germline loops: CDR1 SNHLY, CDR2 FYNNEI. This CDR3 is built from 15 residues. Written as DNA, the CDR3 is TGTGCCAGCGTAGAATGGACAGGGACCTCCTACGAGCAGTACTTC. Protein sequence: CASVEWTGTSYEQYF.

DNA for the CDR3: TGCAGTACAACCTTCCAGGGGGCGGACTATGGCTACACCTTC. This encodes CSTTFQGADYGYTF. The gene calls are TRBV20-1 and TRBJ1-2; 8 bases fit TRBD1. V trimming: 8 bases; J trimming: 3 bases; junction bases outside the gene matches: 11. Germline-derived CDR1 and CDR2 are DFQATT and SNEGSKA (reference sequence). This CDR3 is built from 14 residues.

J is TRBJ2-5 and V is TRBV7-9; 7 nucleotides agree with TRBD2. Germline lookup yields CDR1 SEHNR and CDR2 FQNEAQ (reference sequence). This CDR3 is built from 14 residues. Unmatched junction bases numbered 3, after V lost 5 bases and J lost 0 bases. CDR3 protein: CASSHGGYQETQYF. The CDR3 DNA follows: TGTGCCAGCAGCCACGGGGGGTACCAAGAGACCCAGTACTTC.

Note on this clonotype: One junction end does not reproduce the germline sequence, and a read error may be involved. The V gene is TRBV28, the J gene TRBJ2-6; 8 positions match TRBD1. CDR3 length: 19 residues. Germline values: CDR1 MDHEN, CDR2 SYDVKM. This CDR3 reads CTSSFPRHRGLSGANVLTF. The CDR3 DNA sequence: TGTACCAGCAGTTTCCCCAGGCACAGGGGGTTATCTGGGGCCAACGTCCTGACTTTC.

The chain links TRBV6-1 to TRBJ2-7, with D perhaps TRBD2 (5 bases). Germline V gives CDR1 MNHNS, CDR2 SASEGT. The CDR3 spans 16 residues. V lost 1 base to trimming and J lost 0 bases, with 13 bases between them. In nucleotides, the CDR3 is TGTGCCAGCAGTGAAGGCGGCGGGTTGAGCTCCTACGAGCAGTACTTC. Translated: CASSEGGGLSSYEQYF.

The chain recombines TRBV24-1 with TRBJ1-2; TRBD1 matches at 7 bases. This CDR3 has 13 residues. V dropped 4 bases and J dropped 2; count of bases not matched to a gene: 0. CDR1 is KGHDR and CDR2 is SFDVKD in the germline V gene. CDR3 loop: CATSEQGNYGYTF. In nucleotides, the CDR3 is TGTGCCACCAGTGAACAGGGGAACTATGGCTACACCTTC.

The rearrangement uses TRBV6-5 and TRBJ2-5; TRBD2 agrees at 7 bases. The DNA end is more similar to TRBJ2-7, so the J call may be wrong. The CDR3 totals 19 residues. Germline-derived CDR1 and CDR2 are MNHEY and SVGAGI. CDR3: CASSYSNRDGRETPYEQYF. CDR3 DNA: TGTGCCAGCAGTTACTCGAACCGAGACGGGCGGGAGACACCCTACGAGCAGTACTTC.

This clonotype came up a few times. V gene TRBV7-6 combines with J gene TRBJ1-2, with D unresolved. From germline, CDR1 is SGHVS and CDR2 FNYEAQ. This CDR3 has 14 residues. The V and J ends lost 1 base and 5 bases respectively, with 11 bases between them. The CDR3 DNA reads as TGTGCCAGCAGCTTAGGCCAGCTGGGGTATGGCTACACCTTC. Protein product: CASSLGQLGYGYTF.

The table lists this clonotype with a few counts. J is TRBJ1-2 and V is TRBV5-1; D is ambiguous. Looked up from germline, CDR1 is SGHRS and CDR2 is YFSETQ. The length of the CDR3 is 14 residues. The V end lost 5 bases, the J end lost 0 bases, and 11 bases lay between the germline ends. CDR3 sequence (DNA): TGCGCCAGCAGGGAGACGGGAGCTAACTATGGCTACACCTTC. Translating gives CASRETGANYGYTF.

This clonotype was recorded a few times. The V and J genes are TRBV24-1 and TRBJ2-1, with D hard to call. The CDR3 has 16 residues. Trimming removed 0 bases from V and 2 bases from J, with 10 bases in between. Per germline, CDR1 KGHDR and CDR2 SFDVKD. In nucleotides, the CDR3 is TGTGCCACCAGTGATTTGGCCCGCGCCCCCTACAATGAGCAGTTCTTC. Residues: CATSDLARAPYNEQFF.

The chain couples TRBV7-9 to TRBJ1-2; maybe TRBD1 (5 bases). CDR1 is SEHNR and CDR2 is FQNEAQ in the germline V gene (reference sequence). The ends were cut back, 2 bases at V and 3 bases at J, with 10 bases in the middle. CDR3 length: 14 residues. Here the CDR3 DNA reads TGTGCCAGCAGCTTAAGTGCGGGGCACTATGGCTACACCTTC. It is translated as CASSLSAGHYGYTF.

This clonotype has a single count. Mismatch with germline at one junction end may stem from a read error. V is TRBV15 and J is TRBJ1-1; D might be TRBD1 (5 bases). CDR3 length equals 14 residues. CDR1 is LNHNV, CDR2 YYDKDF, per germline (reference sequence). The CDR3 bases are TGTGCCACCAGCAGAGGGGAGGGGAACACTGAGGCTTTCTTT. It is translated as CATSRGEGNTEAFF.

This clonotype was counted at least ten times. The CDR3 nucleotides are TGCGCCAGCAGCCCCGGGACTAGCGGGATCTACAATGAGCAGTTCTTC. Translated: CASSPGTSGIYNEQFF. The J gene is TRBJ2-1, the V gene TRBV5-1, with 13 bases identical to TRBD2. The CDR3 has 16 amino acids. The junction had 4 bases not matched to a gene; V was cut back by 4 bases and J by 3 bases. Per germline, CDR1 SGHRS and CDR2 YFSETQ.

This clonotype was picked up one time. The DNA is left out, because the CDR3 cannot be placed on it with certainty; the CDR3 is given as TCRdb lists it. CDR3 in amino acids: CASTFGSGTSGAETQYF. This chain connects TRBV12-1 to TRBJ2-5; TRBD2 is the table's D call and was not checked against the DNA. TRBV12-1 is tagged as a pseudogene. The CDR3 has 17 amino acids, counting both end residues.

This chain links TRBV4-1 with TRBJ2-1, with unresolved D. Trimming shortened V by 2 bases and J by 15 bases, and 5 bases separated the two germline ends. CDR1 MGHRA and CDR2 YSYEKL come from the germline V gene. This CDR3 has 9 residues. For the CDR3, the DNA is TGCGCCAGCAGCCAAACCCGGTTCTTC. This sequence encodes CASSQTRFF.

V is TRBV20-1 and J is TRBJ1-4; weak D call: TRBD1 (5 bases). V shed 5 bases and J shed 7 bases, with 14 bases lying between them. Germline values: CDR1 DFQATT, CDR2 SNEGSKA (reference sequence). This CDR3 spans 13 amino acids. CDR3 in DNA: TGCAGTGCTGGGCGGGGCATCGGTGAAAAACTGTTTTTT. It yields the protein CSAGRGIGEKLFF.